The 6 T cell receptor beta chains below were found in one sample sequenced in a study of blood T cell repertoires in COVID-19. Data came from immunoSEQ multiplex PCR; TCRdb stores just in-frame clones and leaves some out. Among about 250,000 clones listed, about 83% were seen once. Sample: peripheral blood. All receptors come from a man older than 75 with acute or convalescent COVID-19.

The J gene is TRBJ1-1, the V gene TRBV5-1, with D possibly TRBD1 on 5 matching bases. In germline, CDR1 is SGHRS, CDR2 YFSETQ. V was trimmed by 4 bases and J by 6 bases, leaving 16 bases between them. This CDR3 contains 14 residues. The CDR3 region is CASSQGDASAEAFF. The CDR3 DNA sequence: TGCGCCAGCAGCCAAGGGGACGCTAGCGCTGAAGCTTTCTTT.

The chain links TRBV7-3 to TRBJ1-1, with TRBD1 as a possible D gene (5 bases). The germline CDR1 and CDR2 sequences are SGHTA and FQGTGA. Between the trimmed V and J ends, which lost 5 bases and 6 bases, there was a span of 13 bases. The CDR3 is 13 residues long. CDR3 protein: CASSPQAGSEAFF. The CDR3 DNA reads TGTGCCAGCAGCCCACAGGCTGGATCTGAAGCTTTCTTT.

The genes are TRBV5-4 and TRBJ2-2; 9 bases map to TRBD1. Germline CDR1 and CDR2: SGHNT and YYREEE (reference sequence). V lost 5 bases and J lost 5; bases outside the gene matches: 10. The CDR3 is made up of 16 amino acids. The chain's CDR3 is CASRLRDRATTGELFF. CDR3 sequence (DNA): TGTGCCAGCAGACTCAGGGACAGGGCGACGACCGGGGAGCTGTTTTTT.

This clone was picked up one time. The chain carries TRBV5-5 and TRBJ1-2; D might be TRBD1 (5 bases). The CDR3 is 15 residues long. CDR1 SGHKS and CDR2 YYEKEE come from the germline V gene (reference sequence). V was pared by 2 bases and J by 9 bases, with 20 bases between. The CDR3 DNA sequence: TGTGCCAGCAGCTTAGGGGCGGGGAAGGATGTTCGCTACACCTTC. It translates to CASSLGAGKDVRYTF.

The DNA for the CDR3 is TGTGCCAGCATGAAGTCAGGGGTCTCTGGAAACACCATATATTTT. Translated, it gives CASMKSGVSGNTIYF. This chain uses TRBV28 with TRBJ1-3, with D possibly matching TRBD1 (6 bases). V was shortened by 7 bases and J by 0 bases, with 13 bases between the two germline ends. This CDR3 spans 15 amino acids. In germline, CDR1 is MDHEN, CDR2 SYDVKM.

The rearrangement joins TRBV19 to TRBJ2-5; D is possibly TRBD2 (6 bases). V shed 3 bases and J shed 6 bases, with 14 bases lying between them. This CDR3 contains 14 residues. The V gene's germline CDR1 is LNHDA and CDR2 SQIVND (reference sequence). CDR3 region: CASSILASAKTQYF. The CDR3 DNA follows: TGTGCCAGTAGTATCCTCGCTAGCGCGAAGACCCAGTACTTC.